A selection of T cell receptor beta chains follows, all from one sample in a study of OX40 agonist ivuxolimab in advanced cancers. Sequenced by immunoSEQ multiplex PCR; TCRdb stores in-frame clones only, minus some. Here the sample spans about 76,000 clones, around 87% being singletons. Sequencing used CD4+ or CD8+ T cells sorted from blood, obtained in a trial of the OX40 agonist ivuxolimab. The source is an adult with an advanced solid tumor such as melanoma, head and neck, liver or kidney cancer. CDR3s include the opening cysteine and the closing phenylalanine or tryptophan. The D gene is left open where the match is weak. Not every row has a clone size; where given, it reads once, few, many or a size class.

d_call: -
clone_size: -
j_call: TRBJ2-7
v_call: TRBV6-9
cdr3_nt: TGTGCCAGCAGTTGGGACCTAACTAAGAACGAGCAGTACTTC
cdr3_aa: CASSWDLTKNEQYF

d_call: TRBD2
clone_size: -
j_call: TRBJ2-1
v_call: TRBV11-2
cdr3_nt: TGTGCCAGCAGCTTACGGGAGGGGACAACCTACAATGAGCAGTTCTTC
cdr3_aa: CASSLREGTTYNEQFF

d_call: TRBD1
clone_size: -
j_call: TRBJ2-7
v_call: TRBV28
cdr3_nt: TGTGCCAGCAGTAGAACAGGGGGCAGCGCGCAGTACTTC
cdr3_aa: CASSRTGGSAQYF

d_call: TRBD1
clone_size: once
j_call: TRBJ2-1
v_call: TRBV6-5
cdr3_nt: TGTGCCAGCAGTTACTACTCGGGACAGGGACTTGAGCAGTTCTTC
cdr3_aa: CASSYYSGQGLEQFF

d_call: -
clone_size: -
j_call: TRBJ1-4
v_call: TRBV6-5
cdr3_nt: TGTGCCAGCGGGACCAGGGGTGAAAAACTGTTTTTT
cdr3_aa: CASGTRGEKLFF

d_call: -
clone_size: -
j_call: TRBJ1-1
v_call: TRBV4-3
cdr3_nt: TGCGCCAGCAGCCAAGAACAAGCCAGTTGGGGCACTGAAGCTTTCTTT
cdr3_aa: CASSQEQASWGTEAFF

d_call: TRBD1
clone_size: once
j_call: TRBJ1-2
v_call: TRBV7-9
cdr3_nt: TGTGCCAGCAGCCCGGGACAGGGGACGGGGTCCTATGGCTACACCTTC
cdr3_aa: CASSPGQGTGSYGYTF

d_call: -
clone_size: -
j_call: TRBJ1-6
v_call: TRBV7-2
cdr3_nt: TGTGCCAGCAGCTCTTTAGGGGGGATGAATTCACCCCTCCACTTT
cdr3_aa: CASSSLGGMNSPLHF

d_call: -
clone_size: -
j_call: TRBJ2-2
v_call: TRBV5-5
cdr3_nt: TGTGCCAGCAGCAATAGACAGGCCCTGGGGACCGGGGAGCTGTTTTTT
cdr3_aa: CASSNRQALGTGELFF

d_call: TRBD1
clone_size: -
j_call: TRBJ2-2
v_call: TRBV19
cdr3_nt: TGTGCCGGCTACAGGGGGGTTAACACCGGGGAGCTGTTTTTT
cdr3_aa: CAGYRGVNTGELFF

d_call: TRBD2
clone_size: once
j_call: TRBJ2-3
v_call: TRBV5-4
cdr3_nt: TGTGCCACCAAACGGGGGGGGCCCGATACGCAGTATTTT
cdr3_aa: CATKRGGPDTQYF

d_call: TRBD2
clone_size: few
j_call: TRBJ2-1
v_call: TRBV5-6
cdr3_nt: TGTGCCAGCAGCCGGAGGACTAGCGGGGCACTCTCCTACAATGAGCAGTTCTTC
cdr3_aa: CASSRRTSGALSYNEQFF

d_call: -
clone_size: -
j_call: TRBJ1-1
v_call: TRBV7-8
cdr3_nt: TGTGCCAGCAGCTTAGCGGGGGCGGGGAACACTGAAGCTTTCTTT
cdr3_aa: CASSLAGAGNTEAFF

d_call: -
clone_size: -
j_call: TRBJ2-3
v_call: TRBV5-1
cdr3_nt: TGCGCCAGCAGCTTCAGCGGGCCAGATACGCAGTATTTT
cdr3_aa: CASSFSGPDTQYF

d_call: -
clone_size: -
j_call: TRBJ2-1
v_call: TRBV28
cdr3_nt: TGTGCCAGCAGAGGAGCTTACAATGAGCAGTTCTTC
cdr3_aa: CASRGAYNEQFF

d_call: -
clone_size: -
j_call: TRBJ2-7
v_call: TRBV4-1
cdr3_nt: TGCGCCAGCAGCCAATTCAGGTCAGAGGAGCAGTACTTC
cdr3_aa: CASSQFRSEEQYF

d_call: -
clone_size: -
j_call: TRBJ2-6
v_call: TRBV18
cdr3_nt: TGTGCCAGCTCAATCAGTTCTACCCCCACTGGGGCCAACGTCCTGACTTTC
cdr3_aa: CASSISSTPTGANVLTF

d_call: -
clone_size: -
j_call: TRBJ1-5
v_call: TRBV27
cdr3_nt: TGTGCCAGCAGTTTGTCAGGCTCCCCGCGCGGCAATCAGCCCCAGCATTTT
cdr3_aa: CASSLSGSPRGNQPQHF

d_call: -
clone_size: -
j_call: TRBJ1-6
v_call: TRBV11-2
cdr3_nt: TGTGCCAGCAGCCCGCCTTTTTTGGCCCTCCACTTT
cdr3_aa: CASSPPFLALHF

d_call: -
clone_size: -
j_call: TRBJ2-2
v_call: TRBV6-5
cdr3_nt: TGTGCCAGCAGTTACAGGGGTTGGAACACCGGGGAGCTGTTTTTT
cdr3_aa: CASSYRGWNTGELFF

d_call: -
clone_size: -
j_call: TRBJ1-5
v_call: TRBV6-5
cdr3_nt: TGTGCCAGCAGGGGGAGAAATCAGCCCCAGCATTTT
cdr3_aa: CASRGRNQPQHF

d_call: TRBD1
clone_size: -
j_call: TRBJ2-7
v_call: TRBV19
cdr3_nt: TGTGCCAGTAGTCCCGACAGGGGATTATACGAGCAGTACTTC
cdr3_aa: CASSPDRGLYEQYF

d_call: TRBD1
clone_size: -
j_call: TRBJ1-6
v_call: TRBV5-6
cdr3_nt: TGTGCCAGCAGTCAGGGGGCGAACTCCTATAATTCACCCCTCCACTTT
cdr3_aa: CASSQGANSYNSPLHF

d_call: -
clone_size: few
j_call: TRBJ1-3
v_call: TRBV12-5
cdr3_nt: TGTGCTAGTGGAGACTCAGCTGGAAACACCATATATTTT
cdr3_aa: CASGDSAGNTIYF

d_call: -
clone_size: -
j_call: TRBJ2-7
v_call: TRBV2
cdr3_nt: TGTGCCAGTTCTGCCAACAGGGGAGGACACGAGCAGTACTTC
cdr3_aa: CASSANRGGHEQYF

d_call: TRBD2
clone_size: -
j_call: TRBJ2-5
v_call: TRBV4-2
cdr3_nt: TGTGCCAGCAGCCAAGTTCGGCTCCGATCGACTAGCGGGGAGACCCAGTACTTC
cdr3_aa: CASSQVRLRSTSGETQYF

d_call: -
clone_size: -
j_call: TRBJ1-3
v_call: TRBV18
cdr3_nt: TGTGCCAGCTCACCTGGACAGCTCTCTGGAAACACCATATATTTT
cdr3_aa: CASSPGQLSGNTIYF

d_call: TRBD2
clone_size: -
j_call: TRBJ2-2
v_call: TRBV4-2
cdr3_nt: TGTGCCAGCAGCCAAGATCCTAGCGGGGCTAACACCGGGGAGCTGTTTTTT
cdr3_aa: CASSQDPSGANTGELFF

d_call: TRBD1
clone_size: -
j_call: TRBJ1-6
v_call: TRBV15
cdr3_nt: TGTGCCACCAGCATAACTCAGGGGGACTCACCCCTCCACTTT
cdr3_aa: CATSITQGDSPLHF

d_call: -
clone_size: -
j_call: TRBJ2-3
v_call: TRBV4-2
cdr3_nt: TGTGCCAGCAGCCAAGAGCTTGGTACGCAGTATTTT
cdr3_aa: CASSQELGTQYF

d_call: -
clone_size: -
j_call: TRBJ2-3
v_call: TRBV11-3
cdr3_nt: TGTGCCAGCAGTTTAACGGGGAGCACAGATACGCAGTATTTT
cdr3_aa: CASSLTGSTDTQYF

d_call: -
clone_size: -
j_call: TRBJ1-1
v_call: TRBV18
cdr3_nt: TGTGCCAGCTCACCGATGGGGGGCGTTAACACTGAAGCTTTCTTT
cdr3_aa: CASSPMGGVNTEAFF

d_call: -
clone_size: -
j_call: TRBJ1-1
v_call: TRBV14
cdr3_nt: TGTGCCAGCAGCCAAGTAGGATTAGGGTACACTGAAGCTTTCTTT
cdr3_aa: CASSQVGLGYTEAFF

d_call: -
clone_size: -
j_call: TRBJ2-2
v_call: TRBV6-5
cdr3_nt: TGTGCCAGCAGTTACGATAATCCGAACACCGGGGAGCTGTTTTTT
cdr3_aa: CASSYDNPNTGELFF

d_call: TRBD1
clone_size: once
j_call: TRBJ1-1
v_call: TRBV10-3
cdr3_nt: TGTGCCATCAGCGCCAACCGTCAGGGGGCAACTGAAGCTTTCTTT
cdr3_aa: CAISANRQGATEAFF

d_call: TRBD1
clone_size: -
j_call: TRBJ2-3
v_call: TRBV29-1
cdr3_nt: TGCAGCGTTTGCCCGGGACAGGGGACAGATACGCAGTATTTT
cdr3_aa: CSVCPGQGTDTQYF

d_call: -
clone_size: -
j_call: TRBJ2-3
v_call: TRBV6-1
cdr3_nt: TGTGCCAGCAGTGAAGGGGGCGGGGGCGCACAGGATACGCAGTATTTT
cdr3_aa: CASSEGGGGAQDTQYF